This T cell receptor (beta chain) was captured in a study of shared clonotypes between healthy human individuals (TCRdb year 2020). About the full investigation: The cohort included three men and a couple of women between 18 and 49 years of age. For each donor, three plates each were used for CD4 naive and CD4 memory, two plates were used for CD8 naive, and one plate was used for CD8 memory. To estimate repertoire size and how much clonotypes are shared between individuals, the study performed deep sequencing of blood TCR repertoires from a handful of healthy adults. To increase sequencing depth and limit assay-specific biases, TCR repertoire library preparation and sequencing were carried out by different laboratories using diverse techniques. Between about 0.8 and 9.5 billion PBMCs per donor were obtained by leukapheresis. What the authors observed across the whole study: Larger estimated clonotype richness was generally found for naive subsets than for memory subsets. Sampling was restricted to blood, and TCR repertoires in tissue are likely to differ from TCR repertoires in blood. Based on pairwise subsampling, the degree of clonotype sharing among donors was expected to be affected by sequencing depth. When a few donors were compared, the shared fraction of clonotypes was around 5% for naive CD4, roughly 3.3% for naive CD8, 2.3% for memory CD4, and 0.35% to 0.4% for memory CD8. The genetic and exposure-history diversity represented was limited by the small number of donors. Clonotypes shared by all four sorted-subset donors showed higher generation probabilities than non-shared clonotypes. Even with the large sequencing depth, rarefaction of the sorted-subset datasets indicated that sequencing was incomplete.

From its cysteine to its phenylalanine, the CDR3 spans 15 amino acids. The sequence is cut down to CDR3 DNA, 45 bases in frame from base 1. A distance of 12 bases separates the germline ends of V and J, which lose 2 bases and 2 bases respectively. CDR1 and CDR2 are drawn from the germline V gene: MNHEY, SVGAGI. This clone has only one observation. Its antigen specificity is not known. One base away there is no much larger clone; base qualities are not given. CD8 naive samples were obtained by positive selection for CCR7 among CD45RO-negative cells, yielding a CD45RA+CCR7+ population from which TemRA cells were excluded. Donors were healthy HIV-negative adults with no recently reported acute infections or vaccinations. Every donor was a Caucasian adult residing in Nashville, Tennessee, USA. Blood was collected by leukapheresis, and PBMCs were isolated by Ficoll-Histopaque density gradient centrifugation and then cryopreserved in liquid nitrogen vapor phase. Analytical flow cytometry was used to check the purity and quantity of each magnetically sorted T cell population. From each sorted fraction, genomic DNA was isolated and quantified by UV absorbance on a Nanodrop 2000c.

Using the deep immunoSEQ assay, TCR CDR3 regions were amplified from genomic DNA by multiplex PCR. Genomic DNA extracted from each cell subset was distributed evenly over all wells of several immunoSEQ 96-well plates, and each plate served as one replicate. For sorted subsets, each replicate PCR was loaded with around 200 ng genomic DNA, equivalent to approximately 33,000 T cell genomes. Purified libraries were measured with a Qubit 3.0 fluorometer, size-checked on a Bioanalyzer 2100, and measured again with the KAPA Library Quantification kit. Every immunoSEQ 96-well plate was sequenced on a separate single-read 150-cycle Illumina NextSeq 550 flow cell. On the authors' methods: Because only junctional sequences without quality scores were contained in the immunoSEQ output, filtering matching that applied to full-length reads could not be performed. To assign V/J genes and CDR3, sequences were annotated using PyIR, a Python wrapper for IgBLAST v1.9, with IMGT germline references. Reads were removed for weak V/J assignments (E-value above 1e-6), missing CDR3, stop codons, out-of-frame junctions, or ambiguous translated residues. A V3J clonotype was defined by an identical inferred V gene, J gene, and CDR3 amino acid sequence. To compute the percentage overlap between repertoires, the number of shared unique clonotypes was divided by the size of the smaller repertoire. Richness of each repertoire was evaluated using RTK rarefaction, the Chao1 estimator, and Recon v2.1 estimates of unobserved clonotypes. Generation probabilities for all TCRbeta clonotypes obtained by the gDNA method from a handful of donors were computed using OLGA. The clones in this table, taken by TCRdb from immuneACCESS, are in-frame only. Not every clone is retained; where verified, under half of the shortfall comes from an unresolved V gene, and the cause of the rest is unknown. V and J calls and clone size are copied from that table; D and trimming were computed from the DNA. The sample table contains some 2,100,000 clones; only one count was recorded for about 93% of them. The top ten clones comprise around 1.7% of the sample.

The clonotype originates from a man aged 18 to 35 in good health. Some clones in this sample may be carry-over from other donors' samples. The sequenced sample was naive CD8+ T cells from PBMCs. The intended sense of this specimen's cell subset or site label: CD45RA+CCR7+. The chain couples TRBV6-5 to TRBJ1-2; the D gene cannot be named for sure. The CDR3 region: CASSYMARLNYGYTF. In nucleotide form, the sequence is TGTGCCAGCAGTTACATGGCCCGCCTGAACTATGGCTACACCTTC.